Following are 5 T cell receptor beta chains from one sample sequenced in a study of Siglec-9 on CD8 T cells in melanoma. This table comes from immunoSEQ multiplex PCR, and its TCRdb copy is limited to in-frame clones, with some not included. The sample holds about 30,000 clones, 75% to 85% seen once. Input material: Siglec-9- CD8+ T cells sorted from blood. Source of these receptors: a human donor in good health.

The table lists this clone with a few counts. The chain has TRBV5-6 and TRBJ1-5; D is unclear. This CDR3 has 12 amino acids. The germline CDR1 and CDR2 sequences are SGHDT and YYEEEE. The V end was cut by 0 bases, the J end by 6 bases, with 4 bases between. The CDR3 protein is CASSLGRQPQHF. CDR3 in DNA: TGTGCCAGCAGCTTGGGTCGTCAGCCCCAGCATTTT. The whole variable domain, filled in from reference TRBV5-6 and TRBJ1-5, reads DAGVTQSPTHLIKTRGQQVTLRCSPKSGHDTVSWYQQALGQGPQFIFQYYEEEERQRGNFPDRFSGHQFPNYSSELNVNALLLGDSALYLCASSLGRQPQHFGDGTRLSIL.

J is TRBJ1-1 and V is TRBV6-5; 8 bases map to TRBD1. Trimming removed 7 bases from V and 3 bases from J; junction bases left unmatched: 10. Germline-derived CDR1 and CDR2 are MNHEY and SVGAGI. CDR3 length: 15 amino acids. CDR3 in amino acids: CASNDRGDTDTEAFF. The CDR3 DNA reads as TGTGCCAGCAATGACAGGGGCGATACGGACACTGAAGCTTTCTTT.

The chain links TRBV19 to TRBJ1-1; possible D gene TRBD1, 6 bases. The CDR3 is 13 amino acids. CDR1 and CDR2 (germline): LNHDA, SQIVND (reference sequence). V lost 5 bases and J lost 11, with 18 bases in between. The DNA of the CDR3 is TGTGCCAGTAGTCCCTCGGTCGGTGGGGGCGCTTTCTTT. Amino acids: CASSPSVGGGAFF.

This clone was seen a few times. CDR3 sequence: CASSQDVGVQETQYF. CDR3 DNA: TGCGCCAGCAGCCAAGATGTAGGGGTACAAGAGACCCAGTACTTC. The chain has TRBV4-1 and TRBJ2-5; D might be TRBD1 (5 bases). The CDR3 consists of 15 residues. V was cut by 0 bases and J by 2 bases, with 10 bases left in between. Germline values: CDR1 MGHRA, CDR2 YSYEKL.

The rearrangement uses TRBV27 and TRBJ2-3; maybe TRBD2 (6 bases). The CDR3 sequence is 14 residues long. Trimming took 1 base from V and 5 from J, leaving 10 bases between them. Germline CDR1 reads MNHEY; CDR2 reads SMNVEV (reference sequence). The DNA of the CDR3 is TGTGCCAGCAGTTTATTAACCGGGGGAGATACGCAGTATTTT. This sequence encodes CASSLLTGGDTQYF.